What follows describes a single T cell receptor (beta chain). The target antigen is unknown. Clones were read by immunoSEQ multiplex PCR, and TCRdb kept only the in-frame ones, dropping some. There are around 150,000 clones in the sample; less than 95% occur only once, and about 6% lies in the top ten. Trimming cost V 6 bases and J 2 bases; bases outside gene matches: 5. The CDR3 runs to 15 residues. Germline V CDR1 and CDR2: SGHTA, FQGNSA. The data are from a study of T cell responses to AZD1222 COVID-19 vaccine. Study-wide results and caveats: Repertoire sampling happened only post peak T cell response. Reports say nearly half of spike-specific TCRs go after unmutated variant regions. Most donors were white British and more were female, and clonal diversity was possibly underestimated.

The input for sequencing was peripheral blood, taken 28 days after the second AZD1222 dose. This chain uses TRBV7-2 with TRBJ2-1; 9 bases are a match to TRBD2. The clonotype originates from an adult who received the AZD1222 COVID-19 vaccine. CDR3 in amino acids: CASRKAGGTYNEQFF. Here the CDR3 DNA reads TGTGCCAGCAGGAAAGCGGGAGGTACCTACAATGAGCAGTTCTTC.